Each of the 9 T cell receptor beta chains below was sequenced from the same sample in a study of blood T cell repertoires in COVID-19. Only in-frame clones appear in the TCRdb table, and some are missing; sequencing was by immunoSEQ multiplex PCR. The sample shows approximately 210,000 clones, roughly 90% of them seen only once. The sequenced material came from peripheral blood. These TCRs come from a woman aged 70-85 years with acute or convalescent COVID-19.

The chain joins TRBV2 to TRBJ1-3; no reliable D call. The CDR3 totals 17 residues. The germline gives CDR1 SNHLY, CDR2 FYNNEI. Trimming pared 6 bases from V and 3 bases from J, leaving 21 bases between. This chain's CDR3 is CASRRELASLLGNTIYF. In DNA form, the CDR3 reads TGTGCCAGCAGGAGGGAACTTGCTTCCCTCCTTGGAAACACCATATATTTT.

The rearrangement links TRBV15 to TRBJ2-7, with 10 bases lining up with TRBD1. CDR3 size: 15 residues. CDR1 and CDR2 from the germline V gene are LNHNV and YYDKDF (reference sequence). Germline trimming cut 1 base from V and 1 base from J; bases unmatched to any gene: 1. This CDR3 reads CATSRGQGASYEQYF. CDR3 bases: TGTGCCACCAGCAGAGGACAGGGGGCTTCCTACGAGCAGTACTTC. The complete variable domain, with remaining parts taken from reference TRBV15 and TRBJ2-7, reads DAMVIQNPRYQVTQFGKPVTLSCSQTLNHNVMYWYQQKSSQAPKLLFHYYDKDFNNEADTPDNFQSRRPNTSFCFLDIRSPGLGDTAMYLCATSRGQGASYEQYFGPGTRLTVT.

V is TRBV19 and J is TRBJ1-2, with 9 bases identical to TRBD1. This CDR3 spans 15 amino acids. V shed 7 bases and J 3 bases; nucleotides not matched to a gene: 9. Per the germline V gene, CDR1 is LNHDA and CDR2 is SQIVND (reference sequence). CDR3 coding DNA: TGTGCCAGTATGGTACAGGGGGCGGGTGACTATGGCTACACCTTC. Translated, it gives CASMVQGAGDYGYTF. The full variable domain, completed using reference TRBV19 and TRBJ1-2, is DGGITQSPKYLFRKEGQNVTLSCEQNLNHDAMYWYRQDPGQGLRLIYYSQIVNDFQKGDIAEGYSVSREKKESFPLTVTSAQKNPTAFYLCASMVQGAGDYGYTFGSGTRLTVV.

V gene TRBV4-1 combines with J gene TRBJ1-4; D is unresolved. This CDR3 has 13 residues. V was cut by 2 bases and J by 8 bases, with 9 bases left in between. The germline gives CDR1 MGHRA, CDR2 YSYEKL. CDR3 region: CASSQTLREKLFF. The CDR3 DNA sequence: TGCGCCAGCAGCCAAACCTTACGGGAAAAACTGTTTTTT.

The V call is TRBV4-1, the J call TRBJ1-1; 7 bases map to TRBD1. Germline CDR1 and CDR2: MGHRA and YSYEKL. This CDR3 region has 16 residues. V was pared by 0 bases and J by 5 bases, with 9 bases of the junction left unmatched. CDR3: CASSQEGGPRRTEAFF. CDR3 coding DNA: TGCGCCAGCAGCCAAGAAGGGGGCCCCAGGAGGACTGAAGCTTTCTTT.

The chain has TRBV5-6 and TRBJ2-1, with 7 bases fitting TRBD2. The CDR3 runs to 15 residues. V gave up 5 bases and J gave up 8 bases; unmatched junction bases: 13. Germline V gene lookup returns CDR1 SGHDT and CDR2 YYEEEE. The CDR3 loop reads CASSFRTSWGHEQFF. The CDR3 DNA reads as TGTGCCAGCAGTTTTCGGACTAGTTGGGGCCATGAGCAGTTCTTC. Together with reference TRBV5-6 and TRBJ2-1, the CDR3 gives the full variable domain: DAGVTQSPTHLIKTRGQQVTLRCSPKSGHDTVSWYQQALGQGPQFIFQYYEEEERQRGNFPDRFSGHQFPNYSSELNVNALLLGDSALYLCASSFRTSWGHEQFFGPGTRLTVL.

The chain employs TRBV15 and TRBJ2-5, with 7 bases lining up with TRBD2. The CDR3 consists of 14 residues. Per germline, CDR1 LNHNV and CDR2 YYDKDF (reference sequence). Germline trimming cut 1 base from V and 2 bases from J; bases unmatched to any gene: 1. The CDR3 protein is CATSRGGGQETQYF. As DNA, the CDR3 is TGTGCCACCAGCAGAGGGGGAGGGCAAGAGACCCAGTACTTC.

The V gene is TRBV4-2, the J gene TRBJ1-2, with 8 positions matching TRBD1. The CDR3 spans 15 residues. Germline CDR1 reads LGHNA; CDR2 reads YNFKEQ. J gave up 1 base and V 2 bases, and 3 bases lay outside the gene matches. CDR3: CASSQRGQDNYGYTF. Written as DNA, the CDR3 is TGTGCCAGCAGCCAACGGGGACAGGATAACTATGGCTACACCTTC.

CDR3 DNA: TGTGCCAGCAGCCAGACACGCGGGGCTGGGACCCAGTACTTC. Its translation: CASSQTRGAGTQYF. This chain uses TRBV3-1 (or the pseudogene TRBV3-2) with TRBJ2-5, with D perhaps TRBD2 (6 bases). The CDR3 covers 14 residues. The V end lost 3 bases, the J end lost 7 bases, and 15 bases lay between the germline ends. Germline-derived CDR1 and CDR2 are LGHDT and YNNKEL (reference sequence).